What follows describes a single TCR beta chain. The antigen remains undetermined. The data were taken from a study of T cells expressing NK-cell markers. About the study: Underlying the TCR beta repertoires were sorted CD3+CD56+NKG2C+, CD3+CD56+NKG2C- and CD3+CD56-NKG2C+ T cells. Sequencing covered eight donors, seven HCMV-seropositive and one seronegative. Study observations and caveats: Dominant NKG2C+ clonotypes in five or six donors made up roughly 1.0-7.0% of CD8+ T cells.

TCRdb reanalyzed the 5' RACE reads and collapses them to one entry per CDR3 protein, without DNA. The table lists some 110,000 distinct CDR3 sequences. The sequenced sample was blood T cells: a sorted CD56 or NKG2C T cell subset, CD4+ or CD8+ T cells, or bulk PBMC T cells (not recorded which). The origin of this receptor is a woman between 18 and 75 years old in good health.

CDR3 sequence: CASSLDGSSGANVLTF. The chain links TRBV5-1 to TRBJ2-6. The germline V gene encodes CDR1 SGHRS and CDR2 YFSETQ. The CDR3 loop spans 16 amino acids.